The 8 T cell receptor beta chains reported below all come from one sample, sequenced in a study of metastatic and nonmetastatic thyroid tumors. Thyroid surgery was preceded by no treatment in any patient. TCRdb re-called clones via MiXCR from the PCR reads. Among some 15,000 clones, 20% to 30% were seen once, and the ten largest hold roughly 10%. The sequenced sample consisted of adjacent normal tissue. The receptors derive from a female donor with papillary thyroid cancer or a benign thyroid nodule (not recorded which). Some clones in this sample may be carry-over from other donors' samples.

This clone came up a few times. The identical CDR3 is also encoded by other nucleotide sequences in the sample. The chain links TRBV5-1 to TRBJ2-1, with 12 bases fitting TRBD2. The CDR3 runs 16 residues. The germline gives CDR1 SGHRS, CDR2 YFSETQ. V lost 0 bases to trimming and J lost 8 bases; unmatched junction nucleotides: 6. The chain's CDR3 is CASSLELAGGKDEQFF. The CDR3 coding sequence is TGCGCCAGCAGCTTGGAACTAGCGGGAGGTAAGGATGAGCAGTTCTTC. The full variable domain, its missing parts supplied by reference TRBV5-1 and TRBJ2-1, is KAGVTQTPRYLIKTRGQQVTLSCSPISGHRSVSWYQQTPGQGLQFLFEYFSETQRNKGNFPGRFSGRQFSNSRSEMNVSTLELGDSALYLCASSLELAGGKDEQFFGPGTRLTVL.

Many counts were recorded for this clone. V is TRBV24-1 and J is TRBJ2-2; possibly TRBD1 for D (6 bases). With 0 bases removed from V and 8 bases from J, the gap between germline ends came to 15 bases. The CDR3 spans 16 residues. Germline-derived CDR1 and CDR2 are KGHDR and SFDVKD. The CDR3 loop reads CATSDLTGWEQGELFF. The CDR3 DNA sequence: TGTGCCACCAGTGATTTGACAGGGTGGGAACAAGGGGAGCTGTTTTTT.

V usage is TRBV20-1 and J usage is TRBJ1-5; D may be TRBD1 (6 bases). The CDR3 length is 15 residues. V was cut by 0 bases and J by 7 bases, with 16 bases left in between. The germline gives CDR1 DFQATT, CDR2 SNEGSKA (reference sequence). CDR3 region: CSARDWGGEGQPQHF. The CDR3 region has the DNA TGCAGTGCTAGAGATTGGGGGGGCGAGGGGCAGCCCCAGCATTTT.

This chain joins TRBV6-5 and TRBJ2-7; tentatively, D is TRBD2 (7 bases). V was cut by 2 bases and J by 0 bases, with 11 bases left in between. Germline V gives CDR1 MNHEY, CDR2 SVGAGI. CDR3 length equals 15 residues. In nucleotides, the CDR3 is TGTGCCAGCAGTTACGGTGGGGGGGCCTCCTACGAGCAGTACTTC. Its translation is CASSYGGGASYEQYF.

There are a few counts of this clone. The CDR3 here is CASSGSESSYNEQFF. DNA of the CDR3: TGTGCCAGCAGTGGCTCGGAGAGCTCCTACAATGAGCAGTTCTTC. The chain is built from TRBV27 and TRBJ2-1; D uncertain. V was cut by 5 bases and J by 0 bases, with 11 bases left in between. Germline V CDR1 and CDR2: MNHEY, SMNVEV (reference sequence). The CDR3 has 15 amino acids.

V gene TRBV11-1 combines with J gene TRBJ1-2; 10 positions agree with TRBD1. V shed 3 bases and J 4 bases; nucleotides not matched to a gene: 14. The CDR3 contains 18 residues. CDR1 is SGHAT and CDR2 is FQDESV in the germline V gene (reference sequence). DNA of the CDR3: TGTGCCAGCAGCTTTAGCCCCGGGACAGGGGATAGGGGCTATGGCTACACCTTC. This codes for CASSFSPGTGDRGYGYTF.

This clone was observed a few times. The chain links TRBV6-1 to TRBJ1-2; D might be TRBD1 (6 bases). Trimming left V 7 bases short and J 5 bases short, with 23 bases between. Germline V gene lookup returns CDR1 MNHNS and CDR2 SASEGT. The CDR3 spans 16 residues. CDR3 residues: CASIFIPGGADYGYTF. Written as DNA, the CDR3 is TGTGCCAGCATCTTCATCCCGGGGGGCGCGGATTATGGCTACACCTTC.

J is TRBJ2-3 and V is TRBV2, with D hard to call. Deletions cut 8 bases from V and 0 bases from J, with 15 bases between. Germline V gene data show CDR1 as SNHLY and CDR2 as FYNNEI. CDR3 size: 15 residues. The CDR3 DNA reads as TGTGCCAGCGGGCAGTGGACGGCTAGCACAGATACGCAGTATTTT. Its protein is CASGQWTASTDTQYF. The entire variable domain, with the rest obtained from reference TRBV2 and TRBJ2-3, is as follows: EPEVTQTPSHQVTQMGQEVILRCVPISNHLYFYWYRQILGQKVEFLVSFYNNEISEKSEIFDDQFSVERPDGSNFTLKIRSTKLEDSAMYFCASGQWTASTDTQYFGPGTRLTVL.